The sequence of this T cell receptor beta chain was determined in a study of blood T cell repertoires in COVID-19. Study-wide context: Acute and convalescent COVID-19 samples came from the United States, Italy and Spain. The cDNA or gDNA used as material had been derived from T cells, B-cell-depleted T cells, or PBMCs.

Per the original data handling: Amplifying reference gene primers gave estimates of nucleated cell counts. Sequencing used immunoSEQ multiplex PCR; TCRdb keeps in-frame clones, though not all of them. Clone size and V and J calls were adopted from that table, with D and trimming inferred from the DNA. This table has about 270,000 clones, roughly 79% appearing once. Germline CDR1 is MNHEY and CDR2 is SVGAGI. This CDR3 spans 15 amino acids. Deletions cut 7 bases from V and 0 bases from J, with 13 bases between. This clone was seen ten or more times. Material for sequencing was peripheral blood. The origin of this receptor is a woman in her sixties with active or convalescent COVID-19. The chain is built from TRBV6-5 and TRBJ1-5, with a tentative D call TRBD1 (6 bases). The CDR3 spells CASNAGADSNQPQHF. CDR3 DNA: TGTGCCAGCAATGCAGGGGCTGATAGCAATCAGCCCCAGCATTTT.